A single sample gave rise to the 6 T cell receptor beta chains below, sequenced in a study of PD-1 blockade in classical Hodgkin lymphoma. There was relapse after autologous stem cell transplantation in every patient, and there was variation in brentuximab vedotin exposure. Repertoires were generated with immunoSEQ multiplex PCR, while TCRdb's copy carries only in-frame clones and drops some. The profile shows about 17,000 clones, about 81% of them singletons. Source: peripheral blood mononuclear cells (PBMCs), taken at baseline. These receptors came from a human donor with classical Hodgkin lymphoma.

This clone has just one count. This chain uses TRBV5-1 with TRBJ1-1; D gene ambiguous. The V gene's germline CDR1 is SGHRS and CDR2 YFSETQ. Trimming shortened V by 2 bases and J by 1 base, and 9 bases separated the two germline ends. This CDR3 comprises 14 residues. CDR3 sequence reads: CASSFLEQNTEAFF. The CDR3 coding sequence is TGCGCCAGCAGCTTCCTCGAGCAGAACACTGAAGCTTTCTTT.

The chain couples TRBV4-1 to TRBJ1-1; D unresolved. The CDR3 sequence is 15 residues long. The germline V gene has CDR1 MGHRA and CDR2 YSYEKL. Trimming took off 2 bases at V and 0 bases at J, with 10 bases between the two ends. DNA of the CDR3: TGCGCCAGCAGCCAAAATCGTTTATTGAACACTGAAGCTTTCTTT. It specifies CASSQNRLLNTEAFF.

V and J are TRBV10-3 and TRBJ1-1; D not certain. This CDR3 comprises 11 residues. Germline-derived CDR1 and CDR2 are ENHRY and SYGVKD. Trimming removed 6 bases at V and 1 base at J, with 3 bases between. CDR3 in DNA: TGTGCCATCAGAGAGAACACTGAAGCTTTCTTT. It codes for CAIRENTEAFF.

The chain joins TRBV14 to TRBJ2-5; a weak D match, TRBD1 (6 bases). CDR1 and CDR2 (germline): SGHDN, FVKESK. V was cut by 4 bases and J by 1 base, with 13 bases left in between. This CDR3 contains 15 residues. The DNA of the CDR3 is TGTGCCAGCAGCCGCAACAGGGCGGCCCAAGAGACCCAGTACTTC. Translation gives CASSRNRAAQETQYF.

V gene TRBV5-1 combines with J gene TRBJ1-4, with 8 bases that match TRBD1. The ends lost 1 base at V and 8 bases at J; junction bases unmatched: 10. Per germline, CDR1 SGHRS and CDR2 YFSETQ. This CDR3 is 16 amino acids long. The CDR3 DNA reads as TGCGCCAGCAGCTTGTCATCCCAGGGGGCGAAGGAAAAACTGTTTTTT. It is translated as CASSLSSQGAKEKLFF.

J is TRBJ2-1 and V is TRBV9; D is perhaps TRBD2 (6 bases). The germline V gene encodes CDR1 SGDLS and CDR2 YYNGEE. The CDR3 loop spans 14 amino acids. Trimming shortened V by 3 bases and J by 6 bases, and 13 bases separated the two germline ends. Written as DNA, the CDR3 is TGTGCCAGCAGCGCACCCGGGGGAGGCAATGAGCAGTTCTTC. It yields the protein CASSAPGGGNEQFF.